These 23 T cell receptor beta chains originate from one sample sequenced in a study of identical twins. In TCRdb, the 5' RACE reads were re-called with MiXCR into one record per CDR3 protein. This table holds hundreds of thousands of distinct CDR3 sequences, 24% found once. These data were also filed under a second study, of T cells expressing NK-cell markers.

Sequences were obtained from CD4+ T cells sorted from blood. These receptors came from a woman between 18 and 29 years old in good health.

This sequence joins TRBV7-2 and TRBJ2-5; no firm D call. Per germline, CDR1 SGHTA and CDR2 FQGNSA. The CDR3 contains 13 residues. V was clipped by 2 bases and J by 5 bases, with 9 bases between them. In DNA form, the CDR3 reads TGTGCCAGCAGCTTATTTTTGGTGGAGACCCAGTACTTC. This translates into CASSLFLVETQYF.

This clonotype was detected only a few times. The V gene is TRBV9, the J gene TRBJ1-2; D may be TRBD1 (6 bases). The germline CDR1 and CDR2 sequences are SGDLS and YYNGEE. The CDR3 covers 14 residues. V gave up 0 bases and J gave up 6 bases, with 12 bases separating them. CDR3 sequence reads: CASSVEGTKDGYTF. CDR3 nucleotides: TGTGCCAGCAGCGTAGAAGGGACAAAAGATGGCTACACCTTC.

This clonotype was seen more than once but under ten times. CDR3 protein: CASSRGLAGVYEQFF. The CDR3, as DNA: TGTGCCAGCAGCCGCGGACTAGCGGGGGTATATGAGCAGTTCTTC. The chain carries TRBV7-9 and TRBJ2-1; 13 bases line up with TRBD2. Looked up from germline, CDR1 is SEHNR and CDR2 is FQNEAQ (reference sequence). CDR3 length equals 15 residues. V was pared by 5 bases and J by 8 bases, with 6 bases of the junction left unmatched.

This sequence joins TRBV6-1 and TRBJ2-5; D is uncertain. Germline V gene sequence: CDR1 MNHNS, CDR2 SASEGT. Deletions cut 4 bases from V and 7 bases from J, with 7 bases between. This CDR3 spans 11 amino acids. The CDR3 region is CASSGDLTQYF. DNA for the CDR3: TGTGCCAGCAGTGGAGACCTGACCCAGTACTTC.

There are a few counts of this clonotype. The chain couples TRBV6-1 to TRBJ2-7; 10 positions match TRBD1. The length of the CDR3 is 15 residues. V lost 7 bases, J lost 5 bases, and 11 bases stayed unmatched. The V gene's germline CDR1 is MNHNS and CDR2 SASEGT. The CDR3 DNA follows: TGTGCCAGCACCCGACGGACAGGGGGACGAGACGAGCAGTACTTC. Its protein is CASTRRTGGRDEQYF.

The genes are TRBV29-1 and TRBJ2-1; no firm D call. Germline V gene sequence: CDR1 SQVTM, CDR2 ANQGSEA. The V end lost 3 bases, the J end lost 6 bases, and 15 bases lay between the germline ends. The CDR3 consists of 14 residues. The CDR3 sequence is CSVEPSGSPNEQFF. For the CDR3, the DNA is TGCAGCGTTGAGCCGTCCGGGTCCCCCAATGAGCAGTTCTTC.

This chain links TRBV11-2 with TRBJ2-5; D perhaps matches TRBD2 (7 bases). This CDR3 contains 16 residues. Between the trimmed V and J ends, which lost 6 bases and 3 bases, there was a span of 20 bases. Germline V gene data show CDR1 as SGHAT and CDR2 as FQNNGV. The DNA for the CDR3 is TGTGCCAGCAGATCGCTTAAGGGGGGAGGGGAAGAGACCCAGTACTTC. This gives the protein CASRSLKGGGEETQYF.

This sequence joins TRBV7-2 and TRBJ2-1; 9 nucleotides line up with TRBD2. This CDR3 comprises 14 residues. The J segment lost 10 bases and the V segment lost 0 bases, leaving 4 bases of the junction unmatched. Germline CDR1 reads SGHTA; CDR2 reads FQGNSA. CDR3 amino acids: CASSLARAGGEQFF. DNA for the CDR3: TGTGCCAGCAGCTTAGCTCGAGCGGGGGGCGAGCAGTTCTTC. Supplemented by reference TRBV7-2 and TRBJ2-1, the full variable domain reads GAGVSQSPSNKVTEKGKDVELRCDPISGHTALYWYRQSLGQGLEFLIYFQGNSAPDKSGLPSDRFSAERTGGSVSTLTIQRTQQEDSAVYLCASSLARAGGEQFFGPGTRLTVL.

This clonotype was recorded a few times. The CDR3 coding sequence is TGCGCCAGCTCGGACATTAAGGTGGGCGGCTACACCTTC. As protein: CASSDIKVGGYTF. V is TRBV5-1 and J is TRBJ1-2, with D possibly TRBD1 on 5 matching bases. The CDR3 length is 13 residues. CDR1 SGHRS and CDR2 YFSETQ come from the germline V gene. V was shortened by 7 bases and J by 8 bases, with 18 bases between the two germline ends.

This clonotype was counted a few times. The CDR3 DNA sequence: TGTGCCAGCAGTGTACAGTTCTTAAGCAATCAGCCCCAGCATTTT. Its translation: CASSVQFLSNQPQHF. The chain has TRBV5-6 and TRBJ1-5; D remains ambiguous. The CDR3 is 15 residues long. V lost 5 bases and J lost 1, with 13 bases in between. Germline CDR1 reads SGHDT; CDR2 reads YYEEEE. Full variable domain (remainder filled in from reference TRBV5-6 and TRBJ1-5): DAGVTQSPTHLIKTRGQQVTLRCSPKSGHDTVSWYQQALGQGPQFIFQYYEEEERQRGNFPDRFSGHQFPNYSSELNVNALLLGDSALYLCASSVQFLSNQPQHFGDGTRLSIL.

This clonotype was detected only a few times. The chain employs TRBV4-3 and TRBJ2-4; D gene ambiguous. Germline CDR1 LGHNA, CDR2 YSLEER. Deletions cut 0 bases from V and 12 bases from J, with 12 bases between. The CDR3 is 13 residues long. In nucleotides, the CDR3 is TGCGCCAGCAGCCAAGACATCAACAACCCTCAGTACTTC. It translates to CASSQDINNPQYF.

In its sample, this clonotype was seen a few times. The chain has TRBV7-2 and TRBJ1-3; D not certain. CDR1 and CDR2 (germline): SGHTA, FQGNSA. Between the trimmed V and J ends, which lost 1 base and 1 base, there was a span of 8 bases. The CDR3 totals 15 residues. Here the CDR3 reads CASSLVTQSGNTIYF. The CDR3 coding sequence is TGTGCCAGCAGCTTAGTTACACAATCTGGAAACACCATATATTTT.

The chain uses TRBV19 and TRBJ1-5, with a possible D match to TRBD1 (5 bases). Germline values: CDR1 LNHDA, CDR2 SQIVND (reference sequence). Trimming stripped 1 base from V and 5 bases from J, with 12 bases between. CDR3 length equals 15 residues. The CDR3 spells CASSIGVTADQPQHF. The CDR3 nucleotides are TGTGCCAGTAGTATAGGCGTGACAGCAGATCAGCCCCAGCATTTT.

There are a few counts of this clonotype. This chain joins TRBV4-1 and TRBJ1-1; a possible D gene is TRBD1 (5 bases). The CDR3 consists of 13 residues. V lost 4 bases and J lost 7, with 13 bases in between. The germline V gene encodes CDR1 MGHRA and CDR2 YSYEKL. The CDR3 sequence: CASSPQGKGEAFF. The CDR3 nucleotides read TGCGCCAGCAGCCCGCAGGGAAAAGGTGAAGCTTTCTTT.

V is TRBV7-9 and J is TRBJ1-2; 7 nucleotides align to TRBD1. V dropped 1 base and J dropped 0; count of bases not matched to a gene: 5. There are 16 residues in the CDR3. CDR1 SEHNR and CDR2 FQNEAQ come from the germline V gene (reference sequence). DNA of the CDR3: TGTGCCAGCAGCTTAGGGACAGGACGAGCTAACTATGGCTACACCTTC. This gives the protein CASSLGTGRANYGYTF.

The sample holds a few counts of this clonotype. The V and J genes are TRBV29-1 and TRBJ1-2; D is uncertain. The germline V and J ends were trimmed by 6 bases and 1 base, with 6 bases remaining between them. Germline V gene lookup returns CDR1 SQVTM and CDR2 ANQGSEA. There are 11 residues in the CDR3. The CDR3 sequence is CSVQFNYGYTF. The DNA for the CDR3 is TGCAGCGTGCAGTTTAACTATGGCTACACCTTC.

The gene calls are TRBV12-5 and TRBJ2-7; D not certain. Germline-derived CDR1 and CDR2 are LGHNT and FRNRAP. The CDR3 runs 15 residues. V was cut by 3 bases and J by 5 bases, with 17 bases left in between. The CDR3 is CASGFGRTETNEQYF. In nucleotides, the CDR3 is TGTGCTAGTGGTTTTGGCCGGACGGAGACGAACGAGCAGTACTTC. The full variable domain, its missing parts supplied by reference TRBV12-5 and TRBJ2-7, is DARVTQTPRHKVTEMGQEVTMRCQPILGHNTVFWYRQTMMQGLELLAYFRNRAPLDDSGMPKDRFSAEMPDATLATLKIQPSEPRDSAVYFCASGFGRTETNEQYFGPGTRLTVT.

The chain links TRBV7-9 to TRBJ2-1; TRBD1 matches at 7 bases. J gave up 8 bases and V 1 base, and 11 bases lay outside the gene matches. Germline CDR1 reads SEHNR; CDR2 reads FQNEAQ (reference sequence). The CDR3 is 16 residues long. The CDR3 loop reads CASSLGRDTGVDEQFF. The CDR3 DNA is TGTGCCAGCAGCTTAGGCAGGGATACAGGGGTCGATGAGCAGTTCTTC.

CDR3 DNA: TGTGCCATCCGCTCGTGGGAGTCCAAAAACATTCAGTACTTC. Protein sequence: CAIRSWESKNIQYF. J is TRBJ2-4 and V is TRBV7-9, with a possible D match to TRBD2 (5 bases). Trimming stripped 10 bases from V and 2 bases from J, with 15 bases between. CDR1 is SEHNR, CDR2 FQNEAQ, per germline (reference sequence). The CDR3 runs to 14 residues.

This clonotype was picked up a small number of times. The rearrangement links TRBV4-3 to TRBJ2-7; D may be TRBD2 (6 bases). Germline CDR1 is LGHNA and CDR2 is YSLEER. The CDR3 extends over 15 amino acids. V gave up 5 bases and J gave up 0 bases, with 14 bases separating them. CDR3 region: CASSVGGGASYEQYF. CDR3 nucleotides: TGCGCCAGCAGCGTAGGCGGCGGGGCCTCCTACGAGCAGTACTTC.

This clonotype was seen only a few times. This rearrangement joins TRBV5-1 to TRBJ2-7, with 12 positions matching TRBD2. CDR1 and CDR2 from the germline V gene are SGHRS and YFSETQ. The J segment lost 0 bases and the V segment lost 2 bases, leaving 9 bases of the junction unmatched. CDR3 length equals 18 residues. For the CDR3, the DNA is TGCGCCAGCAGCTTCTCGACTAGCGGGAGTCCCAGCTCCTACGAGCAGTACTTC. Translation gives CASSFSTSGSPSSYEQYF.

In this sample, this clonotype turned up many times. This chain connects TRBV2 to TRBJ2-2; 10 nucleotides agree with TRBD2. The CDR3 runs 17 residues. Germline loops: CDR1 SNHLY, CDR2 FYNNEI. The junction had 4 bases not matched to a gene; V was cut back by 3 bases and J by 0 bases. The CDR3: CASSDKRGGANTGELFF. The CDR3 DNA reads TGTGCCAGCAGTGACAAGCGGGGGGGCGCGAACACCGGGGAGCTGTTTTTT. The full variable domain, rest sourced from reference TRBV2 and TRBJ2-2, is EPEVTQTPSHQVTQMGQEVILRCVPISNHLYFYWYRQILGQKVEFLVSFYNNEISEKSEIFDDQFSVERPDGSNFTLKIRSTKLEDSAMYFCASSDKRGGANTGELFFGEGSRLTVL.

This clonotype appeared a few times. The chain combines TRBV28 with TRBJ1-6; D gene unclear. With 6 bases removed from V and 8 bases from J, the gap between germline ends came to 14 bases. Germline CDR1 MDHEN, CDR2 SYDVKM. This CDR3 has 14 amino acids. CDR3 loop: CASSPTSAHSPLHF. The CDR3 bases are TGTGCCAGCAGCCCGACCTCCGCCCATTCACCCCTCCACTTT.